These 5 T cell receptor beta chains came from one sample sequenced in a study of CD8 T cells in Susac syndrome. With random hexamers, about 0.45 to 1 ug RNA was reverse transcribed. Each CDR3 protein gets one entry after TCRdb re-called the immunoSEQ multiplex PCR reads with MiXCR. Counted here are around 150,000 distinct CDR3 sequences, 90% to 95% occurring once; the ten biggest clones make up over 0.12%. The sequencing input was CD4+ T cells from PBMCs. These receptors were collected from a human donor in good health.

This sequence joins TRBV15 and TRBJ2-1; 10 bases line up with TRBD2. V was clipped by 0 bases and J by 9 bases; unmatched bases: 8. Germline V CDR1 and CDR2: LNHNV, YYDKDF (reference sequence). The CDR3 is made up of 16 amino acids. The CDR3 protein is CATSRDVASGGVEQFF. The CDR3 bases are TGTGCCACCAGCAGAGATGTGGCTAGCGGGGGTGTTGAGCAGTTCTTC.

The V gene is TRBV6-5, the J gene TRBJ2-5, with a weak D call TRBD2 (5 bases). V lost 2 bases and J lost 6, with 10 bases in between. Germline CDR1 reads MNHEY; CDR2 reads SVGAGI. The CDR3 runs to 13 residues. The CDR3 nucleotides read TGTGCCAGCAGTTACGAGGGAAAAAAGACCCAGTACTTC. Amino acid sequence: CASSYEGKKTQYF.

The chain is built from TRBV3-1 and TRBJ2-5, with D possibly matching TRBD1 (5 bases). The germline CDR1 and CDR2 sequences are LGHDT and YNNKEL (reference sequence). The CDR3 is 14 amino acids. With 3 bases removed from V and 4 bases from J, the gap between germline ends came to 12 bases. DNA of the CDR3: TGTGCCAGCAGCCATGGGGCCCTGGGAGAGACCCAGTACTTC. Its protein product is CASSHGALGETQYF.

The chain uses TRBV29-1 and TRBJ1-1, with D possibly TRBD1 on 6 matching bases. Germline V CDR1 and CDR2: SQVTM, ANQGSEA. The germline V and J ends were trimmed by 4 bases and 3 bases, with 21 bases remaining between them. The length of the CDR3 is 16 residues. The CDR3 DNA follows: TGCAGCGTTGTGAGGGGGAGGAGGGCATTGGACACTGAAGCTTTCTTT. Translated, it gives CSVVRGRRALDTEAFF.

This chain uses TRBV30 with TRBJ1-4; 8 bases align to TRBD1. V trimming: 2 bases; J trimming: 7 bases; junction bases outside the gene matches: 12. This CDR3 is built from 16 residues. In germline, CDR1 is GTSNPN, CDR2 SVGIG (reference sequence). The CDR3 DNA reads TGTGCCTGGAGTCCCGGGACAGGCTCTATACTTGAAAAACTGTTTTTT. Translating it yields CAWSPGTGSILEKLFF.